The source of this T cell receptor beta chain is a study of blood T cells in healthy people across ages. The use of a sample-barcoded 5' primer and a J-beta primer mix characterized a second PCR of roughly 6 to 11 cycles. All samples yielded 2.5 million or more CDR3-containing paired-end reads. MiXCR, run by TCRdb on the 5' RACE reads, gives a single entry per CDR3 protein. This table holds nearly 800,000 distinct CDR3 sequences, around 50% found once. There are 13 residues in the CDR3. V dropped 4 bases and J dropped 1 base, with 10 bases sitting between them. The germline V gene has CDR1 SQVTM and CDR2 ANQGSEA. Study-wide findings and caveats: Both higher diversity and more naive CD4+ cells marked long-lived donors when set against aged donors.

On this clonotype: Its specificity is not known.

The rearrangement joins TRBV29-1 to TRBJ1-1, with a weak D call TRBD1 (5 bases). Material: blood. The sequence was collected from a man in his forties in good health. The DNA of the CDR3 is TGCAGCGTTGGACAGTCAAGGAACACTGAAGCTTTCTTT. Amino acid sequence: CSVGQSRNTEAFF.